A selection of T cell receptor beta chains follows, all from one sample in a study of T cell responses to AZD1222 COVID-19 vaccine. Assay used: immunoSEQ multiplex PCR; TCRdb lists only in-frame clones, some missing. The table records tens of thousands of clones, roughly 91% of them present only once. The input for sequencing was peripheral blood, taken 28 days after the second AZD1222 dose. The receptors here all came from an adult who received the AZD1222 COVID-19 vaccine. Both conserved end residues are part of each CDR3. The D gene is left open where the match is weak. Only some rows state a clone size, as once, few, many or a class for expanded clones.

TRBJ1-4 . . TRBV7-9 CASSLSRDDEKLFF TGTGCCAGCAGCTTATCCAGGGACGATGAAAAACTGTTTTTT
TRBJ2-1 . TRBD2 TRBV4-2 CASSPRSGGFPYNEQFF TGTGCCAGCAGCCCTAGGTCGGGGGGGTTTCCCTACAATGAGCAGTTCTTC
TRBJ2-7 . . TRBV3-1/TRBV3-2 CASSHKGGYEQYF TGTGCCAGCAGCCATAAAGGGGGATACGAGCAGTACTTC
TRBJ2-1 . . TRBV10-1 CASSESRSMRHNEQFF TGCGCCAGCAGTGAGTCGAGGTCAATGCGCCACAATGAGCAGTTCTTC
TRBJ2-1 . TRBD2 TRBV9 CASSETGAGVAYNEQFF TGTGCCAGCAGCGAGACTGGAGCGGGGGTGGCCTACAATGAGCAGTTCTTC
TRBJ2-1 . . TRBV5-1 CASSLAGAPNEQFF TGCGCCAGCAGCTTGGCCGGGGCGCCCAATGAGCAGTTCTTC
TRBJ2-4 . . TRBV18 CASSERLGATKNIQYF TGTGCCAGCTCGGAGAGACTAGGGGCTACCAAAAACATTCAGTACTTC
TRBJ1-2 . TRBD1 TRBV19 CASSLTGADYGYTF TGTGCCAGTAGTTTGACAGGGGCAGACTATGGCTACACCTTC
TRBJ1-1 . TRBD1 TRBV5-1 CASSLRDRGLTEAFF TGCGCCAGCAGCCTCCGGGACAGGGGGCTGACTGAAGCTTTCTTT
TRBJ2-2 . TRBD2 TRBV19 CASSIIAGANTGELFF TGTGCCAGTAGTATAATAGCGGGGGCAAACACCGGGGAGCTGTTTTTT
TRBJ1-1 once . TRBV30 CAWRTRRNTEAFF TGTGCCTGGAGAACGCGCCGGAACACTGAAGCTTTCTTT
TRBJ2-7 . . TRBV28 CASSLLREQYF TGTGCCAGCAGTTTATTGCGCGAGCAGTACTTC
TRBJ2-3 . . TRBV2 CASRDSLPDTQYF TGTGCCAGCAGGGACAGTTTACCAGATACGCAGTATTTT
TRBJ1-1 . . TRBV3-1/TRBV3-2 CASSYRTEYTEAFF TGTGCCAGCAGCTATCGGACCGAGTACACTGAAGCTTTCTTT
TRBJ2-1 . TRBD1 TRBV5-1 CASSLGGQLNYNEQFF TGCGCCAGCAGCTTGGGGGGACAGCTTAATTACAATGAGCAGTTCTTC
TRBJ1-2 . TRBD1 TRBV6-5 CASSLLDRGYGYTF TGTGCCAGCAGCCTATTGGACAGGGGGTATGGCTACACCTTC
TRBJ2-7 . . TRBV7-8 CASSRGAGTLSSYEQYF TGTGCCAGCAGCCGAGGAGCTGGGACTCTTAGCTCCTACGAGCAGTACTTC
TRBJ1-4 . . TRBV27 CASSLALRRADEKLFF TGTGCCAGCAGTTTGGCCCTACGGCGCGCGGATGAAAAACTGTTTTTT
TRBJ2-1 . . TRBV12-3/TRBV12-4 CASSLQGESEQFF TGTGCCAGCAGTTTACAGGGCGAGAGTGAGCAGTTCTTC
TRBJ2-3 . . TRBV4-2 CASSQDTDTQYF TGTGCCAGCAGCCAAGACACAGATACGCAGTATTTT
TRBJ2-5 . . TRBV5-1 CASSLGAFGETQYF TGCGCCAGCAGCTTAGGCGCGTTCGGGGAGACCCAGTACTTC
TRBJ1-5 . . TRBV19 CASSRREGGNQPQHF TGTGCCAGTAGTCGCAGGGAGGGGGGGAATCAGCCCCAGCATTTT
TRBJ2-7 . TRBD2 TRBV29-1 CSVRGGRDYEQYF TGCAGCGTCCGGGGAGGGCGAGACTACGAGCAGTACTTC
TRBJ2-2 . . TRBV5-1 CASSTGGRVKNTGELFF TGCGCCAGCTCCACCGGCGGCAGGGTAAAGAACACCGGGGAGCTGTTTTTT
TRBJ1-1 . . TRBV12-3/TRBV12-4 CASQRLGNTEAFF TGTGCCAGCCAGAGACTTGGGAACACTGAAGCTTTCTTT
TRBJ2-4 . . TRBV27 CASRDLAKNIQYF TGTGCCAGCAGGGACTTAGCCAAAAACATTCAGTACTTC
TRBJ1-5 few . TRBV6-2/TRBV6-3 CASSTPGQFQPQHF TGTGCCAGCAGTACCCCCGGACAGTTCCAGCCCCAGCATTTT
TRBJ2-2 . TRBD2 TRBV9 CASTSGTSGVLTGELFF TGTGCCAGCACCTCCGGGACTAGCGGGGTCCTGACCGGGGAGCTGTTTTTT
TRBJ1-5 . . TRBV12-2 CASRLAWAQPQHF TGTGCAAGTCGGCTCGCCTGGGCCCAGCCCCAGCATTTT
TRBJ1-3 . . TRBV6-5 CASSYGGGPGNTIYF TGTGCCAGCAGTTACGGGGGGGGGCCTGGAAACACCATATATTTT
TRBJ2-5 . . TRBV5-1 CASSLGLAEYQETQYF TGCGCCAGCAGCTTGGGGCTAGCCGAGTACCAAGAGACCCAGTACTTC
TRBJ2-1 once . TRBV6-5 CASSSGNEQFF TGTGCCAGCAGTTCCGGCAATGAGCAGTTCTTC
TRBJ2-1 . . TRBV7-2 CASSLKGNEQFF TGTGCCAGCAGCTTAAAGGGGAATGAGCAGTTCTTC
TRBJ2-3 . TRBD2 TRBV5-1 CASSLEPSGGPTDTQYF TGCGCCAGCAGCTTGGAGCCTAGCGGGGGGCCCACAGATACGCAGTATTTT
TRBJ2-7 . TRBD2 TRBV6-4 CASSFLGGAGVPSYEQYF TGTGCCAGCAGCTTCCTGGGGGGAGCGGGGGTTCCCTCCTACGAGCAGTACTTC
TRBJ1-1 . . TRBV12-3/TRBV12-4 CASSFGNTEAFF TGTGCCAGCAGTTTCGGGAACACTGAAGCTTTCTTT
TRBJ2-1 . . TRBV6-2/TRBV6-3 CASSYPPTNNEQFF TGTGCCAGCAGTTACCCCCCGACCAACAATGAGCAGTTCTTC
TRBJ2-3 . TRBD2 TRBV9 CASSVPVRSGGADTQYF TGTGCCAGCAGCGTCCCCGTCCGTAGCGGGGGGGCAGATACGCAGTATTTT
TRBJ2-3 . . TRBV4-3 CASSQEGLGGDTQYF TGCGCCAGCAGCCAAGAAGGACTAGGGGGAGATACGCAGTATTTT
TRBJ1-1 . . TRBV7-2 CASSLERNTEAFF TGTGCCAGCAGCTTAGAGAGGAACACTGAAGCTTTCTTT
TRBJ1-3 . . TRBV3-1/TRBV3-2 CASSLGESGNTIYF TGTGCCAGCAGCCTCGGCGAATCTGGAAACACCATATATTTT
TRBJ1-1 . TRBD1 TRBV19 CASSLLQGGTEAFF TGTGCCAGTAGCCTATTACAGGGGGGCACTGAAGCTTTCTTT
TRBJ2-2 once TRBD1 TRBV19 CASSMFDRESGELFF TGTGCCAGTAGTATGTTCGACAGGGAGTCCGGGGAGCTGTTTTTT
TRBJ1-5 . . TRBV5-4 CASSLNTQGPQHF TGTGCCAGCAGCTTGAACACCCAAGGGCCCCAGCATTTT
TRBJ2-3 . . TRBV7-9 CASSLLADTQYF TGTGCCAGCAGCTTATTAGCAGATACGCAGTATTTT
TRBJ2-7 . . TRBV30 CAWSTTRTSEQYF TGTGCCTGGAGTACGACTCGGACGAGCGAGCAGTACTTC
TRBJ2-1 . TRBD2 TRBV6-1 CASSGSRGGRKRFGEQFF TGTGCCAGCAGTGGCTCTCGGGGGGGCAGGAAGCGGTTTGGTGAGCAGTTCTTC
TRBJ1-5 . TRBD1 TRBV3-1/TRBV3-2 CASSPDRGENQPQHF TGTGCCAGCAGTCCGGACAGGGGCGAAAATCAGCCCCAGCATTTT
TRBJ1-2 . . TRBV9 CASSPFGGDRGRGYTF TGTGCCAGCAGCCCTTTCGGGGGGGACCGGGGGCGCGGCTACACCTTC
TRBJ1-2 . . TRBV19 CASRGNRDGYTF TGTGCCAGTAGGGGAAATCGGGATGGCTACACCTTC
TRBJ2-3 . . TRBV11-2 CASSLFAMAGVPTDTQYF TGTGCCAGCAGCTTATTCGCGATGGCCGGGGTCCCCACAGATACGCAGTATTTT
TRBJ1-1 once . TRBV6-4 CASSVEGNTEAFF TGTGCCAGCAGTGTGGAGGGCAACACTGAAGCTTTCTTT
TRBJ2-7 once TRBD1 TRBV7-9 CASSLALGDRAYEQYF TGTGCCAGCAGCTTAGCTTTAGGTGACAGGGCCTACGAGCAGTACTTC
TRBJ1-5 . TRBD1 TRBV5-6 CASSLGGQGVVQPQHF TGTGCCAGCAGCTTGGGAGGACAGGGGGTCGTTCAGCCCCAGCATTTT
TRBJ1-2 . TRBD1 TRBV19 CASSTPPGLSGDRGGYTF TGTGCCAGTAGTACCCCCCCCGGGCTTTCAGGGGACAGAGGAGGCTACACCTTC
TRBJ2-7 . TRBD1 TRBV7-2 CASSLRGGQGAHYEQYF TGTGCCAGCAGCTTGAGAGGCGGACAGGGAGCCCACTACGAGCAGTACTTC
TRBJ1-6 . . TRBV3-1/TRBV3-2 CASSQSPGDGSPLHF TGTGCCAGCAGCCAGAGTCCAGGGGACGGTTCACCCCTCCACTTT
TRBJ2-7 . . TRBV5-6 CASSRDTNSYEQYF TGTGCCAGCAGCAGGGACACGAACTCCTACGAGCAGTACTTC
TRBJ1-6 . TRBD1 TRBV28 CASSITLDREAYFNSPLHF TGTGCCAGCAGTATTACCCTCGACAGGGAGGCGTACTTTAATTCACCCCTCCACTTT